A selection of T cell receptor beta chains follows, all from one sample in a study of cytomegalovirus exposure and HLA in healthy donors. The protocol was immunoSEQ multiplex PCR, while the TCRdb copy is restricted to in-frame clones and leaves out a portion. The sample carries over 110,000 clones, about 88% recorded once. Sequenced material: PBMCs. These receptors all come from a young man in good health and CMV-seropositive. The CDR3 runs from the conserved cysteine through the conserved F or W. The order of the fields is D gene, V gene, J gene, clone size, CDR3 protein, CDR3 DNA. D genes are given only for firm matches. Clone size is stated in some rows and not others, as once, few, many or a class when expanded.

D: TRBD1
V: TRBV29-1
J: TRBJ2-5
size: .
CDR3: CSVEDYLGDRVGTQYF
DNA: TGCAGCGTTGAAGATTACCTCGGCGACAGGGTCGGGACCCAGTACTTC

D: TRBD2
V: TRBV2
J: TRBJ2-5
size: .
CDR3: CASRMGGKTQYF
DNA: TGTGCCAGCAGGATGGGGGGGAAGACCCAGTACTTC

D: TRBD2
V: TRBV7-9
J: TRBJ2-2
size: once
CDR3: CASSSSGRGAGELFF
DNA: TGTGCCAGCAGCTCGAGCGGGAGAGGGGCCGGGGAGCTGTTTTTT

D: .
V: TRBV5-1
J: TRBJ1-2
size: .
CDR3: CASSPGSNYGYTF
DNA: TGCGCCAGCAGCCCGGGATCTAACTATGGCTACACCTTC

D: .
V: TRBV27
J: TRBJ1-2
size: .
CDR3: CASSLSSDSDYTF
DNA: TGTGCCAGCAGTTTATCGTCGGACAGTGACTACACCTTC

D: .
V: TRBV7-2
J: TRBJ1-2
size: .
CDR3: CASSLDQNYGYTF
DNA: TGTGCCAGCAGCTTAGACCAGAACTATGGCTACACCTTC

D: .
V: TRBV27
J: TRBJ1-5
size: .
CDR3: CASSLKDTGSNQPQHF
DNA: TGTGCCAGCAGTTTAAAAGACACAGGGAGCAATCAGCCCCAGCATTTT

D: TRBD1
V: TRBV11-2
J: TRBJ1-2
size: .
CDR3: CASSLAIQGAQGYTF
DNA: TGTGCCAGCAGCTTGGCCATACAGGGGGCGCAAGGCTACACCTTC

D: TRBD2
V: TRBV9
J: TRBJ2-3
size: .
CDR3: CASTHSGSPADTQYF
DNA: TGTGCCAGCACCCATAGCGGGAGTCCCGCAGATACGCAGTATTTT

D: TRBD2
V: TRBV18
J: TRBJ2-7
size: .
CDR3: CASSPGAGATYEQYF
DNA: TGTGCCAGCTCACCAGGGGCGGGAGCGACCTACGAGCAGTACTTC

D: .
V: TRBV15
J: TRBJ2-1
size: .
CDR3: CATSRVEGVYNEQFF
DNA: TGTGCCACCAGCAGAGTTGAAGGGGTCTACAATGAGCAGTTCTTC

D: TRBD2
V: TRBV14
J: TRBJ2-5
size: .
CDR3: CASSQDSREGETQYF
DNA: TGTGCCAGCAGCCAAGATAGTAGGGAGGGGGAGACCCAGTACTTC

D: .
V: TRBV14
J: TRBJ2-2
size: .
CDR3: CASSFRTATNTGELFF
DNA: TGTGCCAGCAGCTTCAGGACAGCTACGAACACCGGGGAGCTGTTTTTT

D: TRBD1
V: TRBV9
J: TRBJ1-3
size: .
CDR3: CASSVAGTGGKVGPGNTIYF
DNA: TGTGCCAGCAGCGTTGCAGGGACAGGGGGAAAAGTTGGTCCTGGAAACACCATATATTTT

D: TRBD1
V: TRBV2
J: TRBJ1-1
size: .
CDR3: CASRPVLTGWIPNTEAFF
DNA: TGTGCCAGCAGGCCTGTCCTGACAGGGTGGATACCGAACACTGAAGCTTTCTTT

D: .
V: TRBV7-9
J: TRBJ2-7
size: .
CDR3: CASSLAQDYRF
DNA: TGTGCCAGCAGCTTAGCCCAGGACTACCGCTTC

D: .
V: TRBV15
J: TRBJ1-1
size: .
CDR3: CATSWGELNTEAFF
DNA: TGTGCCACCAGCTGGGGGGAGTTGAACACTGAAGCTTTCTTT

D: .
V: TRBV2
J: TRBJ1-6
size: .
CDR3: CASSDSFWAGDSPLHF
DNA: TGTGCCAGCAGCGACAGTTTTTGGGCTGGGGATTCACCCCTCCACTTT

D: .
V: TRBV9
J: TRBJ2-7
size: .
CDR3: CASSVGLGRVYEQYF
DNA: TGTGCCAGCAGCGTAGGGTTAGGCAGGGTCTACGAGCAGTACTTC

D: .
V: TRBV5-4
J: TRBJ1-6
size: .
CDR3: CASSLRPDSSSSPLHF
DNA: TGTGCCAGCAGCCTACGACCGGACAGTTCTTCTTCACCCCTCCACTTT

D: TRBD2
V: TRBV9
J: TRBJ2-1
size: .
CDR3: CASSVAGRAYNEQFF
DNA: TGTGCCAGCAGCGTAGCAGGGAGGGCCTACAATGAGCAGTTCTTC

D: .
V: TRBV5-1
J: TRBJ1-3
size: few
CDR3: CASSQRTVSSGNTIYF
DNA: TGCGCCAGCAGCCAACGGACAGTGAGCTCTGGAAACACCATATATTTT

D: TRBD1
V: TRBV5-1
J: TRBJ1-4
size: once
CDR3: CASSGQGDRATNEKLFF
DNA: TGCGCCAGCAGCGGCCAGGGGGATCGGGCAACTAATGAAAAACTGTTTTTT

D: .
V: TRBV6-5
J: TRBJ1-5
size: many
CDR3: CASSSSPDRAQPQHF
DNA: .

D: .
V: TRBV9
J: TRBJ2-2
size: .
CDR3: CASSVGERTTGELFF
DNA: TGTGCCAGCAGCGTAGGAGAGCGGACCACCGGGGAGCTGTTTTTT

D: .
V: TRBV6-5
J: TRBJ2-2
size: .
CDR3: CASTRKGNTGELFF
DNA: TGTGCCAGCACGCGGAAAGGGAACACCGGGGAGCTGTTTTTT

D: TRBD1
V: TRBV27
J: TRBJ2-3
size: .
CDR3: CASRSGTGPREWYF
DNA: TGTGCCAGCAGATCTGGGACAGGGCCTCGCGAATGGTATTTT

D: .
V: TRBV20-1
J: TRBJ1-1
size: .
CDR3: CSATAEAFF
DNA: TGCAGTGCTACAGCTGAAGCTTTCTTT

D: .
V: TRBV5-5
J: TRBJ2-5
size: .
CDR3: CASSFGGTWETQYF
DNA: TGTGCCAGCAGCTTCGGGGGGACATGGGAGACCCAGTACTTC